Below are 13 T cell receptor beta chains sequenced from a single sample in a study of cytomegalovirus exposure and HLA in healthy donors. The data were produced by immunoSEQ multiplex PCR, yet TCRdb's version contains in-frame clones alone and is incomplete. The sample includes 150,000 to 200,000 clones, more than 70% seen only once; the top ten take around 1.6%. Sequencing input: PBMCs. The receptor source for this set is a woman aged 18-30 years in good health and CMV-seronegative.

The rearrangement uses TRBV6-5 and TRBJ1-1; D not certain. This CDR3 has 12 residues. CDR1 and CDR2 from the germline V gene are MNHEY and SVGAGI. Trimming removed 6 bases at V and 4 bases at J, with 9 bases between. The CDR3 region has the DNA TGTGCCAGCAGCGAGGGTTCCACTGAAGCTTTCTTT. It specifies CASSEGSTEAFF.

The chain has TRBV30 and TRBJ2-3; D perhaps matches TRBD2 (6 bases). Per germline, CDR1 GTSNPN and CDR2 SVGIG (reference sequence). The CDR3 runs 14 residues. Trimming cost V 0 bases and J 3 bases, with 10 bases left between them. CDR3 amino acids: CAWSVTGVTDTQYF. The CDR3 bases are TGTGCCTGGAGTGTAACGGGGGTGACAGATACGCAGTATTTT.

This rearrangement joins TRBV5-1 to TRBJ2-7, with D possibly TRBD1 on 6 matching bases. The germline CDR1 and CDR2 sequences are SGHRS and YFSETQ. This CDR3 has 15 residues. The ends were cut back, 0 bases at V and 3 bases at J, with 13 bases in the middle. The CDR3 sequence is CASSLVGGSSYEQYF. CDR3 bases: TGCGCCAGCAGCTTGGTTGGGGGCTCGAGCTACGAGCAGTACTTC.

This clone occurred a few times. The V gene is TRBV27, the J gene TRBJ1-2; TRBD1 aligns across 7 bases. V dropped 6 bases and J dropped 6; count of bases not matched to a gene: 10. The CDR3 contains 14 residues. Germline assignment: CDR1 MNHEY and CDR2 SMNVEV (reference sequence). CDR3 in DNA: TGTGCCAGCAGCTGGACAGGCCTGAGGGATGGCTACACCTTC. Protein: CASSWTGLRDGYTF.

The chain carries TRBV5-1 and TRBJ2-1; D call uncertain. Per the germline V gene, CDR1 is SGHRS and CDR2 is YFSETQ. This CDR3 contains 15 residues. Trimming pared 2 bases from V and 4 bases from J, leaving 13 bases between. The CDR3 nucleotides read TGCGCCAGCAGCTTCGAAGCGAACCAATACAATGAGCAGTTCTTC. This gives the protein CASSFEANQYNEQFF.

The chain links TRBV18 to TRBJ1-2; weak D call: TRBD1 (6 bases). Germline V CDR1 and CDR2: KGHSH, LQKENI. Trimming pared 4 bases from V and 5 bases from J, leaving 20 bases between. The CDR3 is 16 residues long. CDR3 nucleotides: TGTGCCAGCTCACTTCTAGGTCGGACAGAAAGTTATGGCTACACCTTC. Translating gives CASSLLGRTESYGYTF.

A few counts support this clone. The genes are TRBV30 and TRBJ2-6; possible D gene TRBD1, 5 bases. Germline CDR1 is GTSNPN and CDR2 is SVGIG (reference sequence). The CDR3 has 18 amino acids. V was trimmed by 2 bases and J by 0 bases, leaving 17 bases between them. The CDR3 DNA reads as TGTGCCTGGAGTCCTTATACAGGTTCCCTCTCTGGGGCCAACGTCCTGACTTTC. Translated: CAWSPYTGSLSGANVLTF.

This chain uses TRBV19 with TRBJ1-1, with D uncertain. The ends were cut back, 0 bases at V and 6 bases at J, with 11 bases in the middle. Per germline, CDR1 LNHDA and CDR2 SQIVND (reference sequence). The CDR3 contains 14 residues. Here the CDR3 reads CASSIDLPNSEAFF. The CDR3 nucleotides read TGTGCCAGTAGTATAGATCTACCTAATTCTGAAGCTTTCTTT.

V gene TRBV15 combines with J gene TRBJ2-5, with TRBD2 identical over 10 bases. Germline-derived CDR1 and CDR2 are LNHNV and YYDKDF (reference sequence). This CDR3 spans 19 amino acids. The junction had 13 bases not matched to a gene; V was cut back by 2 bases and J by 1 base. CDR3 sequence (DNA): TGTGCCACCAGCAGATCAGCTACTATAGCGGGGGGCCTCCAAGAGACCCAGTACTTC. Its translation is CATSRSATIAGGLQETQYF.

The rearrangement uses TRBV11-2 and TRBJ2-7; TRBD2 matches 8 bases. The CDR3 sequence is 19 residues long. Germline V CDR1 and CDR2: SGHAT, FQNNGV. Trimming at V came to 6 bases and at J to 3 bases, leaving 22 bases not matched to a gene. In DNA, the CDR3 is TGTGCCAGCAGTCCCCGTGGCACGAATGGACTAGCAATACGCTACGAGCAGTACTTC. Translation: CASSPRGTNGLAIRYEQYF. The whole variable domain, remainder taken from reference TRBV11-2 and TRBJ2-7, is EAGVAQSPRYKIIEKRQSVAFWCNPISGHATLYWYQQILGQGPKLLIQFQNNGVVDDSQLPKDRFSAERLKGVDSTLKIQPAKLEDSAVYLCASSPRGTNGLAIRYEQYFGPGTRLTVT.

The chain combines TRBV5-8 with TRBJ2-4; D may be TRBD1 (5 bases). V was trimmed by 0 bases and J by 4 bases, leaving 17 bases between them. Germline V gives CDR1 SGHTS, CDR2 YDEGEE. The CDR3 is 17 amino acids. CDR3 bases: TGTGCCAGCAGCTTGGTAGTGGGTGGGGCCGTTAAAAACATTCAGTACTTC. Its protein product is CASSLVVGGAVKNIQYF.

CDR3 protein: CASSLVSLAGFYNEQFF. DNA of the CDR3: TGTGCCAGCAGCTTAGTGTCACTAGCGGGGTTTTACAATGAGCAGTTCTTC. V is TRBV7-2 and J is TRBJ2-1; 10 bases line up with TRBD2. The CDR3 has 17 amino acids. CDR1 is SGHTA, CDR2 FQGNSA, per germline. V gave up 1 base and J gave up 4 bases; unmatched junction bases: 7.

The CDR3 sequence is CASRRREGTYEQYF. CDR3 DNA: TGTGCCAGTCGTCGGCGGGAAGGGACCTACGAGCAGTACTTC. This chain connects TRBV19 to TRBJ2-7; tentatively, D is TRBD2 (6 bases). V lost 8 bases and J 2 bases, leaving 16 bases between the germline ends. Germline CDR1 reads LNHDA; CDR2 reads SQIVND (reference sequence). The CDR3 spans 14 residues.